This T cell receptor (beta chain) appears in the sequencing data of a study of cytomegalovirus exposure and HLA in healthy donors. The PCR used 60 Vbeta and 13 Jbeta primers. In the original workflow: Later, an analysis found roughly 80 million unique TCR beta chains, and about 10 million of these were shared. The assay was immunoSEQ multiplex PCR, and TCRdb's table has in-frame clones only and misses some. Clone size and the V and J calls come from that table; the DNA yielded D and trimming. This sample's clone table lists around 100,000 clones. The CDR3 has 14 residues. Germline CDR1 and CDR2: SQVTM and ANQGSEA. V lost 4 bases, J lost 7 bases, and 8 bases stayed unmatched.

This chain joins TRBV29-1 and TRBJ2-1, with TRBD1 matching 9 bases. This receptor was taken from a man in his thirties or forties in good health and CMV-seronegative. Material: PBMCs. The CDR3 reads CSVAGQGVGNEQFF. DNA for the CDR3: TGCAGCGTTGCGGGACAGGGAGTAGGGAATGAGCAGTTCTTC.